Listed below are T cell receptor beta chains from one sample, sequenced in a study of control samples from healthy donors and cancer patients. Sequenced by immunoSEQ multiplex PCR; TCRdb stores in-frame clones only, minus some. The table has roughly 120,000 clones, 80% to 90% seen once. Input material: blood. The receptor set was obtained from a woman aged 45-59 years in good health. CDR3s include the opening cysteine and the closing phenylalanine or tryptophan. Fields, in order: V gene, CDR3 protein.

TRBV7-3 CASSPGLFITDTQYF
TRBV30 CAWSGPGRTVNQPQHF
TRBV7-2 CASSLIQGPNYGYTF
TRBV4-1 CASSRQGGGSYEQYF
TRBV6-6 CASSYSNRGDGPFF
TRBV6-6 CASSYSTGEQYF
TRBV19 CASSTRSRDNSPLHF
TRBV24-1 CATSDPGQGIIGELFF
TRBV6-5 CASSYSTANYGYTF
TRBV30 CAWSLSRDTQYF
TRBV4-1 CASSQVNNPYEQYF
TRBV11-2 CASSQGTPGANEKLFF
TRBV3-1/TRBV3-2 CASSQVAHRGTEAFF
TRBV6-5 CASRGTSNTGELFF
TRBV7-9 CASSPRVDRESYNEQFF
TRBV11-3 CASSSGTSGASTDTQYF
TRBV13 CASSLGISQAGYTGELFF
TRBV2 CASSISGELFF